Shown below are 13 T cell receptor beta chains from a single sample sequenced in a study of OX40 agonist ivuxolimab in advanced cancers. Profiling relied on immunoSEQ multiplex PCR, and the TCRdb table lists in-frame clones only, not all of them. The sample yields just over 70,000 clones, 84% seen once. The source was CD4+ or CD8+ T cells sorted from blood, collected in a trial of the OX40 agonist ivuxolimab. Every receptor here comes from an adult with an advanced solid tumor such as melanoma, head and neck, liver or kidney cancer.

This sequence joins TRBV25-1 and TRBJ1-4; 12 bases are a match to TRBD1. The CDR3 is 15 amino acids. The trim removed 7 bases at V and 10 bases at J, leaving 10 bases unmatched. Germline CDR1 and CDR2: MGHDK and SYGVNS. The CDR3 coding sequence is TGTGCCAGCACTCCCCAGGGACAGGGGGCCGGAAAACTGTTTTTT. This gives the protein CASTPQGQGAGKLFF.

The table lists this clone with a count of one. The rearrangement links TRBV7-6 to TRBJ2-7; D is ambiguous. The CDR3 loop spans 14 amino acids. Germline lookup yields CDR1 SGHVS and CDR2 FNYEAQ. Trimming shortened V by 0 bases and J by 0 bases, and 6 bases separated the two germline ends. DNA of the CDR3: TGTGCCAGCAGCTTAGCGTCTAGCTCCTACGAGCAGTACTTC. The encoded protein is CASSLASSSYEQYF.

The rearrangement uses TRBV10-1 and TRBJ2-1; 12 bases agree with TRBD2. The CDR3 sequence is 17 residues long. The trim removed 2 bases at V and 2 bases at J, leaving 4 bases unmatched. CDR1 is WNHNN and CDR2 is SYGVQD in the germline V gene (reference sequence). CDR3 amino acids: CASSEAGLAGTYNEQFF. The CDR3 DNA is TGCGCCAGCAGTGAGGCCGGACTAGCGGGGACCTACAATGAGCAGTTCTTC.

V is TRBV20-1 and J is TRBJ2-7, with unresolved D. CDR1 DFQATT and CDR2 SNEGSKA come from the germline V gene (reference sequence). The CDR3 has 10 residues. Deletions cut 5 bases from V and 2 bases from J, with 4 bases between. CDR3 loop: CSARPYEQYF. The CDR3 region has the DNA TGCAGTGCTCGACCCTACGAGCAGTACTTC.

In nucleotides, the CDR3 is TGTGCCTGGAGTGTAAAGGGCGGACAGGGGAAGTTCTTC. This codes for CAWSVKGGQGKFF. The chain uses TRBV30 and TRBJ2-1; 9 positions agree with TRBD1. J was trimmed by 14 bases and V by 0 bases; bases with no gene match: 8. In germline, CDR1 is GTSNPN, CDR2 SVGIG (reference sequence). The CDR3 is 13 residues long. The full variable domain, with the rest looked up from reference TRBV30 and TRBJ2-1, is SQTIHQWPATLVQPVGSPLSLECTVEGTSNPNLYWYRQAAGRGLQLLFYSVGIGQISSEVPQNLSASRPQDRQFILSSKKLLLSDSGFYLCAWSVKGGQGKFFGPGTRLTVL.

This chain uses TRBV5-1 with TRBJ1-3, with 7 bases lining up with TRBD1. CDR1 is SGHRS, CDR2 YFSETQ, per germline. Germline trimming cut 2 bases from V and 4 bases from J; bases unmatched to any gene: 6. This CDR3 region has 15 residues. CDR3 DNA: TGCGCCAGCAGCTTATTACAGGGGAGCGGAAACACCATATATTTT. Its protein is CASSLLQGSGNTIYF.

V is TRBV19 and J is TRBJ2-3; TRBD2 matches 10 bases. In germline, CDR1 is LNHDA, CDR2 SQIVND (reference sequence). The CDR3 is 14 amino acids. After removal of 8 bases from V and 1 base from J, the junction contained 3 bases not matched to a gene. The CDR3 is CASGTSGGTDTQYF. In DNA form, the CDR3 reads TGTGCCAGTGGAACTAGCGGGGGCACAGATACGCAGTATTTT.

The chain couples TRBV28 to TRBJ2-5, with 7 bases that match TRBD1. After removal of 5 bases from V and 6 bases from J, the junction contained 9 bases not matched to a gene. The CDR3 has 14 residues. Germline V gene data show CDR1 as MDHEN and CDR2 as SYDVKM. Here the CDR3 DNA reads TGTGCCAGCAGTGCCCCGACAGGGCCAAAGACCCAGTACTTC. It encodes CASSAPTGPKTQYF.

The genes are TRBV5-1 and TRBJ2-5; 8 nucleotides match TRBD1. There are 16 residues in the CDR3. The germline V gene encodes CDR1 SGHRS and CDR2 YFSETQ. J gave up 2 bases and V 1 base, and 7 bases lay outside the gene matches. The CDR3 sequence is CASSLIPQGAQETQYF. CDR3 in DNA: TGCGCCAGCAGCTTGATTCCGCAGGGGGCACAAGAGACCCAGTACTTC.

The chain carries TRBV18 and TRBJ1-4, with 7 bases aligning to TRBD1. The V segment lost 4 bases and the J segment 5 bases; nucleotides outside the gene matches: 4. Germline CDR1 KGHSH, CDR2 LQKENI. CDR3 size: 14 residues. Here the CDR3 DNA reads TGTGCCAGCTCACGCCCGGGACAGAATGAAAAACTGTTTTTT. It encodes CASSRPGQNEKLFF.

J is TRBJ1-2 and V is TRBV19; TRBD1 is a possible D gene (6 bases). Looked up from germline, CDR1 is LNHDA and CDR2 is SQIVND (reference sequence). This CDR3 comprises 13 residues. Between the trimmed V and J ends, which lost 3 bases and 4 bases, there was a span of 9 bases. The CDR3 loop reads CASSIGGPYGYTF. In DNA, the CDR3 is TGTGCCAGTAGTATCGGGGGGCCCTATGGCTACACCTTC.

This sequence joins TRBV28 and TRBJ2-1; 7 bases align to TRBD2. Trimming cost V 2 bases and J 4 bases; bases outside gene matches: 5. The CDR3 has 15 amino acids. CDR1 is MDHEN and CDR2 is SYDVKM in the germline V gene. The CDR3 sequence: CASSLGSGHYNEQFF. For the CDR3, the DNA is TGTGCCAGCAGTTTAGGTAGCGGGCATTACAATGAGCAGTTCTTC.

CDR3 sequence reads: CASSLEYEAFF. The CDR3 coding sequence is TGTGCCAGCAGCTTAGAGTATGAAGCTTTCTTT. V is TRBV7-9 and J is TRBJ1-1; the D is unclear. This CDR3 contains 11 residues. V shed 1 base and J shed 7 bases, with 4 bases lying between them. Germline V CDR1 and CDR2: SEHNR, FQNEAQ (reference sequence).